The entry below gives a single T cell receptor beta chain sequence along with its context. This sample was included in a study of T cell changes during pregnancy in multiple sclerosis. The table came from immunoSEQ multiplex PCR; TCRdb's copy has only in-frame clones and leaves some out. The sample lists approximately 88,000 clones, nearly 95% occurring once. V was clipped by 0 bases and J by 4 bases; unmatched bases: 4. The V gene's germline CDR1 is KGHSH and CDR2 LQKENI. The CDR3 covers 15 residues. This rearrangement joins TRBV18 to TRBJ2-7, with 9 positions matching TRBD1. The receptor was isolated from a female donor with multiple sclerosis, enrolled in a pregnancy study. The sample here was peripheral blood, taken in the second trimester of pregnancy. CDR3 amino acids: CASSPPTGGGYEQYF. As DNA, the CDR3 is TGTGCCAGCTCACCACCGACAGGGGGAGGTTACGAGCAGTACTTC.